A selection of T cell receptor beta chains follows, all from one sample in a study of CD8 T cells in ankylosing spondylitis. TCRdb processed the 5' RACE reads anew with MiXCR; each CDR3 protein has one entry. The data show approximately 140,000 distinct CDR3 sequences, with more than 7% seen just once and 7.3% held by the top ten. Specimen: synovial fluid, either unsorted or a sorted T cell fraction (not recorded which). These TCRs come from a male donor with ankylosing spondylitis. The CDR3 runs from the conserved cysteine through the conserved F or W. D genes are given only for firm matches. The listing skips clone size in some rows; elsewhere it reads once, few, many or a size class.

>medium-sized|TRBJ2-7|TRBV18|TRBD2
CASSLAGEGLYEQYF
TGTGCCAGCTCCCTAGCGGGAGAGGGGCTCTACGAGCAGTACTTC
>few|TRBJ2-2|TRBV10-3|NA
CAINAGGTGELFF
TGTGCCATCAATGCGGGTGGCACCGGGGAGCTGTTTTTT
>NA|TRBJ1-5|TRBV6-2/TRBV6-3|NA
CASSYYERPQHF
TGTGCCAGCAGTTATTATGAGAGGCCCCAGCATTTT
>many|TRBJ1-3|TRBV7-2|NA
CASSLYSTASSGNTIYF
TGTGCCAGCAGCTTATACTCGACAGCCTCCTCTGGAAACACCATATATTTT
>many|TRBJ2-7|TRBV5-1|NA
CASSSRSPGAYSYEQYF
TGCGCCAGCAGCTCCCGAAGTCCCGGGGCGTACTCCTACGAGCAGTACTTC
>NA|TRBJ2-7|TRBV19|TRBD1
CASSIVQGEPLEQYF
TGTGCCAGTAGTATAGTACAGGGGGAGCCCCTGGAGCAGTACTTC
>NA|TRBJ2-7|TRBV28|TRBD1
CASSLRRGSYEQYF
TGTGCCAGCAGCCTTCGCAGGGGGTCCTACGAGCAGTACTTC
>many|TRBJ2-7|TRBV6-2/TRBV6-3|TRBD1
CASSHRDRGSLEQYF
TGTGCCAGCAGTCACCGGGACAGGGGGTCCCTCGAGCAGTACTTC
>few|TRBJ1-1|TRBV29-1|NA
CSVAGQINTEAFF
TGCAGCGTCGCCGGACAGATCAACACTGAAGCTTTCTTT
>NA|TRBJ2-1|TRBV28|NA
CASSLGGKEQFF
TGTGCCAGCAGTTTAGGGGGAAAGGAGCAGTTCTTC
>many|TRBJ1-2|TRBV20-1|NA
CSARGGTF
TGCAGTGCTAGAGGGGGCACCTTC
>many|TRBJ1-1|TRBV12-3/TRBV12-4|TRBD1
CASRQGDTEAFF
TGTGCCAGCCGACAGGGGGACACTGAAGCTTTCTTT
>many|TRBJ1-1|TRBV20-1|NA
CSAPGTLNTEAFF
TGCAGTGCCCCGGGCACTTTGAACACTGAAGCTTTCTTT
>few|TRBJ2-6|TRBV6-2/TRBV6-3|NA
CASSSYSSGANVLTF
TGTGCCAGCAGTTCCTACAGCTCTGGGGCCAACGTCCTGACTTTC
>many|TRBJ1-1|TRBV7-9|NA
CASSFDRAGTEAFF
TGTGCCAGCAGCTTCGATCGGGCCGGGACTGAAGCTTTCTTT
>NA|TRBJ1-1|TRBV7-9|TRBD1
CASSVRTGGDTEAFF
TGTGCCAGCAGCGTACGGACAGGGGGGGACACTGAAGCTTTCTTT
>many|TRBJ2-3|TRBV20-1|NA
CSATQGGADTQYF
TGCAGTGCTACCCAAGGGGGTGCAGATACGCAGTATTTT
>few|TRBJ1-2|TRBV5-5|TRBD1
CASSDPGQGTYGYTF
TGTGCCAGCAGCGATCCGGGACAGGGGACGTATGGCTACACCTTC
>few|TRBJ2-7|TRBV18|NA
CASSPSGSYEQYF
TGTGCCAGCAGCCCCTCGGGGAGCTACGAGCAGTACTTC
>many|TRBJ2-1|TRBV4-3|NA
CASSQEQSNEQFF
TGCGCCAGCAGCCAAGAGCAGTCGAATGAGCAGTTCTTC
>many|TRBJ1-2|TRBV29-1|NA
CSVERQGSGYTF
TGCAGCGTTGAGCGCCAGGGGAGCGGCTACACCTTC
>many|TRBJ1-5|TRBV7-2|NA
CASSLEGGYSNQPQHF
TGTGCCAGCAGCTTAGAGGGCGGTTATAGCAATCAGCCCCAGCATTTT
>NA|TRBJ2-5|TRBV24-1|TRBD1
CATSERDRGLQETQYF
TGTGCCACCAGTGAGCGGGACAGGGGGCTTCAAGAGACCCAGTACTTC
>few|TRBJ2-4|TRBV7-9|NA
CASSSGDIPLDIQYF
TGTGCCAGCAGCTCCGGGGACATCCCCCTCGACATTCAGTACTTC